This T cell receptor beta chain derives from a study of OX40 agonist ivuxolimab in advanced cancers. The germline CDR1 and CDR2 sequences are SGDLS and YYNGEE. The CDR3 is made up of 13 amino acids. V was clipped by 4 bases and J by 4 bases, with 10 bases between them. Profiled with immunoSEQ multiplex PCR; TCRdb holds only in-frame clones, not every one. The sample shows roughly 76,000 clones, 85% to 95% of them seen only once. Study-wide results and limits: Average numbers of expanded clones were greater in CD8+ T cells than in CD4+. CD4+ and CD8+ T cells in blood underwent clonal expansion by week 6 at 0.1 to 3.0 mg/kg.

Comments on this clone: Its antigen is as yet unknown.

The V gene is TRBV9, the J gene TRBJ2-3; no definite D call. The sequences come from CD4+ or CD8+ T cells sorted from blood, collected in a trial of the OX40 agonist ivuxolimab. The source is an adult with an advanced solid tumor such as melanoma, head and neck, liver or kidney cancer. The CDR3 here is CASSPLQPDTQYF. The CDR3 DNA reads TGTGCCAGCAGCCCCCTCCAACCAGATACGCAGTATTTT.